This TCR beta chain was sequenced in a study of blood T cell repertoires in COVID-19. As handled by the study authors: Reference gene primers were amplified, and this amplification served to estimate nucleated cell counts. Measured with immunoSEQ multiplex PCR; TCRdb has only the in-frame clones, and not every one. V, J and clone size are taken as reported in that table, and D and trimming were inferred from the DNA itself. The repertoire holds 150,000 to 200,000 clones, more than 60% seen once, with approximately 13% in the top ten. With V trimmed by 4 bases and J by 3 bases, 2 bases remained unmatched. The germline gives CDR1 SNHLY, CDR2 FYNNEI. The CDR3 sequence is 14 residues long.

The sample comprised peripheral blood. This receptor was obtained from a man aged 45-65 years who had recovered from COVID-19. The chain links TRBV2 to TRBJ2-7; 11 bases map to TRBD1. The CDR3 loop reads CASSGDRGDYEQYF. CDR3 sequence (DNA): TGTGCCAGCAGTGGGGACAGGGGGGACTACGAGCAGTACTTC. The full variable domain, in which reference TRBV2 and TRBJ2-7 provide the parts outside the CDR3, is EPEVTQTPSHQVTQMGQEVILRCVPISNHLYFYWYRQILGQKVEFLVSFYNNEISEKSEIFDDQFSVERPDGSNFTLKIRSTKLEDSAMYFCASSGDRGDYEQYFGPGTRLTVT.